A single sample is the source of the 7 T cell receptor beta chains below, sequenced in a study of cytomegalovirus exposure and HLA in healthy donors. PCR employed 60 Vbeta and 13 Jbeta primers. The protocol was immunoSEQ multiplex PCR, while the TCRdb copy is restricted to in-frame clones and leaves out a portion. The data show 150,000 or so clones, with roughly 80% seen just once and approximately 1.4% held by the top ten. Sequencing was performed on PBMCs. The receptors come from a female donor in good health and CMV-seronegative.

The chain combines TRBV4-2 with TRBJ2-1; weak D call: TRBD1 (6 bases). Germline assignment: CDR1 LGHNA and CDR2 YNFKEQ. The V gene lost 1 base and the J gene lost 4 bases, with 8 bases spanning the gap. The CDR3 is 14 residues long. CDR3 nucleotide sequence: TGTGCCAGCAGCCAAGGGGACATATACAATGAGCAGTTCTTC. It encodes CASSQGDIYNEQFF.

The chain couples TRBV18 to TRBJ1-2; 9 nucleotides align to TRBD1. The CDR3 totals 14 residues. V was clipped by 3 bases and J by 8 bases; unmatched bases: 7. The V gene's germline CDR1 is KGHSH and CDR2 LQKENI. For the CDR3, the DNA is TGTGCCAGCTCACCCCAGGACAGGGGAAACGGCTACACCTTC. It specifies CASSPQDRGNGYTF.

The chain combines TRBV29-1 with TRBJ2-3, with D possibly being TRBD1 (5 bases). Trimming took 7 bases from V and 3 from J, leaving 20 bases between them. Germline V gene sequence: CDR1 SQVTM, CDR2 ANQGSEA. This CDR3 is 15 amino acids long. The CDR3 is CSAESRREGTDTQYF. The CDR3 DNA is TGCAGCGCCGAATCCCGCAGGGAAGGTACAGATACGCAGTATTTT.

The chain employs TRBV12-5 and TRBJ2-1, with 7 bases matching TRBD2. CDR3 length: 13 amino acids. V shed 1 base, J shed 9 bases, and the junction held 3 bases outside the gene matches. Germline CDR1 reads LGHNT; CDR2 reads FRNRAP. The CDR3 nucleotides are TGTGCTAGTGGTTTGGCAGCGGGAACTGAGCAGTTCTTC. Amino acids: CASGLAAGTEQFF.

The rearrangement joins TRBV5-4 to TRBJ1-1; D is ambiguous. The CDR3 loop spans 15 amino acids. Germline CDR1 and CDR2: SGHNT and YYREEE (reference sequence). V lost 2 bases and J lost 2, with 13 bases in between. DNA for the CDR3: TGTGCCAGCAGCTTCAAACAGATCGTTAACACTGAAGCTTTCTTT. It encodes CASSFKQIVNTEAFF.

V usage is TRBV7-9 and J usage is TRBJ2-7, with a weak D call TRBD2 (7 bases). Germline CDR1 SEHNR, CDR2 FQNEAQ (reference sequence). V was clipped by 4 bases and J by 4 bases, with 23 bases between them. The CDR3 runs to 17 residues. CDR3 sequence reads: CASSSNTGRGSQYEQYF. The CDR3 coding sequence is TGTGCCAGCAGCTCCAACACGGGGAGGGGGTCCCAGTACGAGCAGTACTTC. Looking up the rest from reference TRBV7-9 and TRBJ2-7 gives the full variable domain: DTGVSQNPRHKITKRGQNVTFRCDPISEHNRLYWYRQTLGQGPEFLTYFQNEAQLEKSRLLSDRFSAERPKGSFSTLEIQRTEQGDSAMYLCASSSNTGRGSQYEQYFGPGTRLTVT.

This clone was observed a handful of times. The chain recombines TRBV4-3 with TRBJ2-1; TRBD1 matches at 9 bases. Losses at the gene ends were 3 bases for V and 1 base for J; bases not matched to a gene: 1. CDR3 length equals 15 residues. CDR1 and CDR2 from the germline V gene are LGHNA and YSLEER. The CDR3 region is CASSQGQGSYNEQFF. In DNA form, the CDR3 reads TGCGCCAGCAGCCAGGGACAGGGATCCTACAATGAGCAGTTCTTC.